Listed below are T cell receptor beta chains from one sample, sequenced in a study of T cell responses to AZD1222 COVID-19 vaccine. Assay: immunoSEQ multiplex PCR; the TCRdb copy retains only in-frame clones and omits some. The sample comprises tens of thousands of clones, 80% of which are singletons, and around 20% rests with the top ten. The starting material was peripheral blood, obtained on day 0 of AZD1222 vaccination. Receptors were obtained from an adult in good health. The CDR3 runs from the conserved cysteine through the conserved F or W. Fields, in order: V gene, D gene, J gene, clone size, CDR3 protein, CDR3 DNA. D genes are given only for firm matches. Clone size is shown for a subset of rows, as once, few, many or a class of expanded clone.

>TRBV6-5|.|TRBJ1-1|once
CASSSLTGSTEAFF
TGTGCCAGCAGTAGTCTAACAGGGAGCACTGAAGCTTTCTTT
>TRBV19|TRBD1|TRBJ1-6|.
CASTTQTGAGSPLHF
TGTGCCAGTACCACTCAGACAGGGGCTGGTTCACCCCTCCACTTT
>TRBV29-1|.|TRBJ1-1|.
CSVEDQGVRTEAFF
TGCAGCGTTGAAGATCAAGGGGTAAGGACTGAAGCTTTCTTT
>TRBV4-1|.|TRBJ2-5|.
CASSLGTPTFLETQYF
TGCGCCAGCAGCCTCGGGACTCCGACATTCTTGGAGACCCAGTACTTC
>TRBV5-1|.|TRBJ2-5|.
CASTTAAQETQYF
TGCGCCAGCACAACAGCAGCTCAAGAGACCCAGTACTTC
>TRBV2|.|TRBJ1-6|.
CASSVSWSSYNSPLHF
TGTGCCAGCAGTGTTAGTTGGAGCTCCTATAATTCACCCCTCCACTTT
>TRBV5-5|.|TRBJ2-2|.
CASSLEGGNTGELFF
TGTGCCAGCAGCTTGGAAGGGGGGAACACCGGGGAGCTGTTTTTT
>TRBV6-5|.|TRBJ1-1|.
CASSPRGETEAFF
TGTGCCAGCAGTCCCAGGGGCGAGACTGAAGCTTTCTTT
>TRBV19|.|TRBJ1-1|.
CASSAFLEAFF
TGTGCCAGTAGTGCCTTCCTTGAAGCTTTCTTT
>TRBV4-2|.|TRBJ2-7|.
CASSQVETAELGAYF
TGTGCCAGCAGCCAAGTTGAAACCGCCGAACTAGGGGCGTACTTC
>TRBV14|TRBD2|TRBJ2-7|few
CASSQGLGLRVHEQYF
TGTGCCAGCAGCCAAGGTTTGGGACTACGGGTCCACGAGCAGTACTTC
>TRBV5-1|.|TRBJ2-5|.
CASSLGDVGGETQYF
TGCGCCAGCAGCTTGGGGGACGTAGGTGGGGAGACCCAGTACTTC
>TRBV28|TRBD1|TRBJ2-7|.
CASTGQDPYEQYF
TGTGCCAGCACCGGACAGGACCCCTACGAGCAGTACTTC
>TRBV28|TRBD1|TRBJ1-5|.
CASSPTGGDNQPQHF
TGTGCCAGCAGCCCGACAGGGGGGGACAATCAGCCCCAGCATTTT
>TRBV18|.|TRBJ1-1|.
CASSPTETANTEAFF
TGTGCCAGCTCACCAACTGAGACGGCCAACACTGAAGCTTTCTTT